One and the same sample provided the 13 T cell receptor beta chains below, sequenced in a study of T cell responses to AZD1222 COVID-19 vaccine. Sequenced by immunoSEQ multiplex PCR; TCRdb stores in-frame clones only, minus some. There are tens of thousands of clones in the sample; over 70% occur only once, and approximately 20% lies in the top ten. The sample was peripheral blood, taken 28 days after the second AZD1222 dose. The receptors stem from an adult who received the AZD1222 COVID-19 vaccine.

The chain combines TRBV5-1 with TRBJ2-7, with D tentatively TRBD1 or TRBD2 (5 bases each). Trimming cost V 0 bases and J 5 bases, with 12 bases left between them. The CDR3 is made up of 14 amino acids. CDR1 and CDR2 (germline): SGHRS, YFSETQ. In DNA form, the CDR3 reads TGCGCCAGCAGCTTGGGGGTCGGGGCAGACGAGCAGTACTTC. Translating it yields CASSLGVGADEQYF.

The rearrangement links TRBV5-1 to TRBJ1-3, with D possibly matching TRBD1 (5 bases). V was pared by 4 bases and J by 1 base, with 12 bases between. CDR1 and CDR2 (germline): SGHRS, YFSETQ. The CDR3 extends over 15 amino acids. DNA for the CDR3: TGCGCCAGCAGCCCGGAGGCAGGGTCTGGAAACACCATATATTTT. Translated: CASSPEAGSGNTIYF. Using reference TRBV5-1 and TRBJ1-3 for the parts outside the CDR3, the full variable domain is KAGVTQTPRYLIKTRGQQVTLSCSPISGHRSVSWYQQTPGQGLQFLFEYFSETQRNKGNFPGRFSGRQFSNSRSEMNVSTLELGDSALYLCASSPEAGSGNTIYFGEGSWLTVV.

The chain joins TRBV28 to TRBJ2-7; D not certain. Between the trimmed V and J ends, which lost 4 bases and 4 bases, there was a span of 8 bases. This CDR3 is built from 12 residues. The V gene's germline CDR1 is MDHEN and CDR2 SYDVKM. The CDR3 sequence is CASSSRVYEQYF. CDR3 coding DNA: TGTGCCAGCAGTTCCAGAGTTTACGAGCAGTACTTC. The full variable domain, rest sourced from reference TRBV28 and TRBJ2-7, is DVKVTQSSRYLVKRTGEKVFLECVQDMDHENMFWYRQDPGLGLRLIYFSYDVKMKEKGDIPEGYSVSREKKERFSLILESASTNQTSMYLCASSSRVYEQYFGPGTRLTVT.

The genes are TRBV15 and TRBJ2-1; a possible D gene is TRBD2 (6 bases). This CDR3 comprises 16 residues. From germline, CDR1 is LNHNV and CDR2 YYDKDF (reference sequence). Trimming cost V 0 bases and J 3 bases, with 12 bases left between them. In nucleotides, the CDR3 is TGTGCCACCAGCAGAGATTCCGGGGGACTCTACAATGAGCAGTTCTTC. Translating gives CATSRDSGGLYNEQFF.

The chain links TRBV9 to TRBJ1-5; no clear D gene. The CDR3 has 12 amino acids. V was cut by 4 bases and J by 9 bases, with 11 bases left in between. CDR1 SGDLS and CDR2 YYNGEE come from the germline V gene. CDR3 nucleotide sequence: TGTGCCAGCAGCCCCCCAGGTGGGCCCCAGCATTTT. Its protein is CASSPPGGPQHF.

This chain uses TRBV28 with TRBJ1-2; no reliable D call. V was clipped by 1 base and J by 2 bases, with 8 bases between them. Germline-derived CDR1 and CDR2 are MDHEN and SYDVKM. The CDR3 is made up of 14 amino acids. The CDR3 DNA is TGTGCCAGCAGTTTATTAGTCGACAACTATGGCTACACCTTC. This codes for CASSLLVDNYGYTF.

The CDR3 nucleotides are TGTGCCTGGTCTCAGGGGTTTGGGATCTATGGCTACACCTTC. Its protein product is CAWSQGFGIYGYTF. The chain couples TRBV30 to TRBJ1-2, with D possibly being TRBD1 (6 bases). The CDR3 consists of 14 residues. CDR1 is GTSNPN, CDR2 SVGIG, per germline (reference sequence). The V and J ends lost 5 bases and 4 bases respectively, with 17 bases between them.

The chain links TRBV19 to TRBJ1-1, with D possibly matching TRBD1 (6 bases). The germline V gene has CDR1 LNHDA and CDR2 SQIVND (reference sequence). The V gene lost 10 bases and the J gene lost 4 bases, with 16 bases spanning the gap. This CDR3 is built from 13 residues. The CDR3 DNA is TGTGCCATTAAGATGGGCAGGGGCACTGAAGCTTTCTTT. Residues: CAIKMGRGTEAFF.

CDR3 nucleotide sequence: TGTGCCAGCTCGACAGGGATTCAGTACTTC. Translation gives CASSTGIQYF. The chain employs TRBV11-2 and TRBJ2-5, with 7 bases that match TRBD1. The J segment lost 11 bases and the V segment lost 8 bases, leaving 5 bases of the junction unmatched. There are 10 residues in the CDR3. In germline, CDR1 is SGHAT, CDR2 FQNNGV.

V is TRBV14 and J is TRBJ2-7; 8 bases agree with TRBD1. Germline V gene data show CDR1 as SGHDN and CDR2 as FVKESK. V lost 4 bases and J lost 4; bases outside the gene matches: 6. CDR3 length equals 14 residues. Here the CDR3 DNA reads TGTGCCAGCAGCCCAGGGACAGGATGGTACGAGCAGTACTTC. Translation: CASSPGTGWYEQYF.

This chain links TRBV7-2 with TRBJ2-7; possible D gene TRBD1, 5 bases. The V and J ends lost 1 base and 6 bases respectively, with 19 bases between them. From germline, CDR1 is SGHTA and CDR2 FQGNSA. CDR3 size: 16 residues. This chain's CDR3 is CASSLVSGQGHTEQYF. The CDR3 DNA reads TGTGCCAGCAGCTTAGTTTCCGGTCAGGGTCACACCGAGCAGTACTTC.

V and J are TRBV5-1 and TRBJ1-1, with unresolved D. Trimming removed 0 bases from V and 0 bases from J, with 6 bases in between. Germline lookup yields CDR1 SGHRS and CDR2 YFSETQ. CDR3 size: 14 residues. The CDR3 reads CASSLADLNTEAFF. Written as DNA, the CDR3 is TGCGCCAGCAGCTTGGCTGATCTGAACACTGAAGCTTTCTTT. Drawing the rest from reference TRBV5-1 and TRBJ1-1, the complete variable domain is KAGVTQTPRYLIKTRGQQVTLSCSPISGHRSVSWYQQTPGQGLQFLFEYFSETQRNKGNFPGRFSGRQFSNSRSEMNVSTLELGDSALYLCASSLADLNTEAFFGQGTRLTVV.

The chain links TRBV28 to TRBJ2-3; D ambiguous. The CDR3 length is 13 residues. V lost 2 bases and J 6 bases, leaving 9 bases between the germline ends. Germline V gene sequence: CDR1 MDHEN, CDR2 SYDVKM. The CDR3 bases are TGTGCCAGCAGTTTACAGGCTCCGGATACGCAGTATTTT. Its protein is CASSLQAPDTQYF.